Presented here are 28 T cell receptor beta chains from one specimen sequenced in a study of T cell responses to AZD1222 COVID-19 vaccine. TCRdb's table, derived via immunoSEQ multiplex PCR, lists solely in-frame clones and lacks some. This table has more than 70,000 clones, approximately 91% appearing once. This material consisted of peripheral blood, taken on day 0 of MenACWY control vaccination. The source of these receptors is an adult in good health.

The chain combines TRBV7-6 with TRBJ2-1; the D gene is possibly TRBD2 (6 bases). The CDR3 is 13 residues long. Looked up from germline, CDR1 is SGHVS and CDR2 is FNYEAQ. V lost 5 bases and J lost 7, with 12 bases in between. CDR3 amino acids: CASSLRDWNEQFF. CDR3 bases: TGTGCCAGCAGCCTCCGGGACTGGAATGAGCAGTTCTTC.

The gene calls are TRBV7-6 and TRBJ2-1, with 7 positions matching TRBD2. The germline V gene encodes CDR1 SGHVS and CDR2 FNYEAQ. The CDR3 is 15 amino acids. The junction had 8 bases not matched to a gene; V was cut back by 4 bases and J by 5 bases. The CDR3: CASSSGTTLNNEQFF. For the CDR3, the DNA is TGTGCCAGCAGCTCCGGGACTACACTCAACAATGAGCAGTTCTTC. The variable domain in full, completed from reference TRBV7-6 and TRBJ2-1, reads GAGVSQSPRYKVTKRGQDVALRCDPISGHVSLYWYRQALGQGPEFLTYFNYEAQQDKSGLPNDRFSAERPEGSISTLTIQRTEQRDSAMYRCASSSGTTLNNEQFFGPGTRLTVL.

The rearrangement uses TRBV19 and TRBJ1-2, with 12 nucleotides matching TRBD1. CDR3 length: 16 residues. Per the germline V gene, CDR1 is LNHDA and CDR2 is SQIVND (reference sequence). The V and J ends lost 4 bases and 3 bases, in that order; junction bases with no gene match: 6. The CDR3: CASSSTGTGGDYGYTF. DNA of the CDR3: TGTGCCAGTAGTAGTACCGGGACAGGGGGCGACTATGGCTACACCTTC.

This chain links TRBV24-1 with TRBJ2-2; D is unresolved. CDR3 length: 12 residues. CDR1 and CDR2 from the germline V gene are KGHDR and SFDVKD. Trimming removed 9 bases at V and 3 bases at J, with 7 bases between. In DNA form, the CDR3 reads TGTGCCACCCGGCAGGACACCGGGGAGCTGTTTTTT. It codes for CATRQDTGELFF.

The chain recombines TRBV7-8 with TRBJ1-5, with 8 positions matching TRBD1. Germline V CDR1 and CDR2: SGHVS, FQNEAQ. Unmatched junction bases numbered 12, after V lost 1 base and J lost 7 bases. This CDR3 region has 17 residues. The CDR3 DNA reads TGTGCCAGCAGCTTAGTGGGGGCGCAGGGGGCATACCAGCCCCAGCATTTT. Translating gives CASSLVGAQGAYQPQHF. The full variable domain, completed using reference TRBV7-8 and TRBJ1-5, is GAGVSQSPRYKVAKRGQDVALRCDPISGHVSLFWYQQALGQGPEFLTYFQNEAQLDKSGLPSDRFFAERPEGSVSTLKIQRTQQEDSAVYLCASSLVGAQGAYQPQHFGDGTRLSIL.

Here the CDR3 DNA reads TGTGCCAGTACCCCGCCCGCCCGAACTGAAGCTTTCTTT. The encoded protein is CASTPPARTEAFF. The chain uses TRBV19 and TRBJ1-1, with D uncertain. V lost 7 bases, J lost 5 bases, and 14 bases lay in between. There are 13 residues in the CDR3. Germline V gene lookup returns CDR1 LNHDA and CDR2 SQIVND (reference sequence).

The chain recombines TRBV6-5 with TRBJ2-5; possibly TRBD2 for D (6 bases). This CDR3 comprises 12 residues. Germline CDR1 is MNHEY and CDR2 is SVGAGI. V dropped 6 bases and J dropped 5 bases, with 10 bases sitting between them. The DNA for the CDR3 is TGTGCCAGCAGCGCAGGAGGGGAGACCCAGTACTTC. Translated: CASSAGGETQYF.

This clone ranks as medium-sized. The chain links TRBV5-1 to TRBJ2-2; 8 bases fit TRBD2. The V segment lost 2 bases and the J segment 5 bases; nucleotides outside the gene matches: 5. CDR1 and CDR2 (germline): SGHRS, YFSETQ. There are 15 residues in the CDR3. The DNA for the CDR3 is TGCGCCAGCAGCTTTGGGCTAGCGGGTACCGGGGAGCTGTTTTTT. Encoded protein: CASSFGLAGTGELFF.

CDR3 bases: TGCGCCAGCAGCTTCTCCCCCCCGAGTGAAAAACTGTTTTTT. This encodes CASSFSPPSEKLFF. V usage is TRBV5-1 and J usage is TRBJ1-4; D gene unclear. The germline gives CDR1 SGHRS, CDR2 YFSETQ. Trimming cost V 2 bases and J 7 bases, with 12 bases left between them. The CDR3 totals 14 residues.

This CDR3 reads CASSLGGLSGSSGNTIYF. The CDR3 DNA reads as TGTGCCAGCAGCTTGGGGGGACTCAGCGGAAGCTCTGGAAACACCATATATTTT. The rearrangement joins TRBV7-8 to TRBJ1-3; tentatively, D is TRBD1 (5 bases). Trimming shortened V by 3 bases and J by 0 bases, and 18 bases separated the two germline ends. In germline, CDR1 is SGHVS, CDR2 FQNEAQ. There are 18 residues in the CDR3.

This chain joins TRBV27 and TRBJ2-5; possibly TRBD2 for D (7 bases). The V and J ends lost 7 bases and 1 base respectively, with 16 bases between them. The CDR3 is 15 amino acids. Germline lookup yields CDR1 MNHEY and CDR2 SMNVEV (reference sequence). The CDR3 reads CASTLRGAGQETQYF. CDR3 DNA: TGTGCCAGCACTCTTCGGGGGGCCGGCCAAGAGACCCAGTACTTC.

The chain recombines TRBV7-9 with TRBJ1-3, with unresolved D. Looked up from germline, CDR1 is SEHNR and CDR2 is FQNEAQ (reference sequence). Trimming removed 5 bases from V and 2 bases from J, with 10 bases in between. The CDR3 consists of 14 residues. The CDR3 here is CASSRRQAGNTIYF. The CDR3 DNA is TGTGCCAGCAGCCGGCGGCAGGCTGGAAACACCATATATTTT.

This clone has only one observation. V is TRBV9 and J is TRBJ2-6, with D possibly matching TRBD2 (6 bases). The CDR3 contains 17 residues. Germline V CDR1 and CDR2: SGDLS, YYNGEE. With 6 bases removed from V and 0 bases from J, the gap between germline ends came to 16 bases. This CDR3 reads CASTEGSLRSGANVLTF. Here the CDR3 DNA reads TGTGCCAGCACGGAGGGGAGCCTTCGCTCTGGGGCCAACGTCCTGACTTTC.

CDR3 nucleotides: TGTGCCAGCAGTTACACGGGACAGGGTCCCTACGAGCAGTACTTC. Translated, it gives CASSYTGQGPYEQYF. The chain joins TRBV6-6 to TRBJ2-7; 9 bases agree with TRBD1. The germline V gene encodes CDR1 MNHNY and CDR2 SVGAGI (reference sequence). J gave up 2 bases and V 2 bases, and 4 bases lay outside the gene matches. There are 15 residues in the CDR3.

V and J are TRBV7-9 and TRBJ2-7; 7 bases fit TRBD2. The CDR3 runs 13 residues. After removal of 3 bases from V and 3 bases from J, the junction contained 2 bases not matched to a gene. Germline assignment: CDR1 SEHNR and CDR2 FQNEAQ (reference sequence). The CDR3 sequence: CASSFWGGYEQYF. DNA for the CDR3: TGTGCCAGCAGCTTCTGGGGGGGCTACGAGCAGTACTTC. Full variable domain (outside the CDR3, taken from reference TRBV7-9 and TRBJ2-7): DTGVSQNPRHKITKRGQNVTFRCDPISEHNRLYWYRQTLGQGPEFLTYFQNEAQLEKSRLLSDRFSAERPKGSFSTLEIQRTEQGDSAMYLCASSFWGGYEQYFGPGTRLTVT.

The chain combines TRBV4-3 with TRBJ1-6; TRBD1 is a possible D gene (5 bases). This CDR3 region has 13 residues. V lost 4 bases, J lost 7 bases, and 8 bases lay in between. Per the germline V gene, CDR1 is LGHNA and CDR2 is YSLEER. CDR3 loop: CASSRGDNSPLHF. Here the CDR3 DNA reads TGCGCCAGCAGCCGGGGGGACAATTCACCCCTCCACTTT.

This clone was observed a few times. One end of the junction fails to match germline, which may point to a read error. The chain couples TRBV7-2 to TRBJ2-1, with a tentative D call TRBD1 (5 bases). CDR1 is SGHTA, CDR2 FQGNSA, per germline. The CDR3 consists of 14 residues. CDR3 bases: TGTGCCAGCAGCTTAGTGGGGCGAAACAATGAGCGGTTCTTC. It is translated as CASSLVGRNNERFF.

The chain links TRBV5-5 to TRBJ1-5; TRBD1 agrees at 9 bases. V shed 5 bases, J shed 6 bases, and the junction held 6 bases outside the gene matches. CDR3 length: 14 amino acids. Germline V gives CDR1 SGHKS, CDR2 YYEKEE (reference sequence). Here the CDR3 reads CASREQGAGQPQHF. The DNA of the CDR3 is TGTGCCAGCAGGGAACAGGGGGCGGGTCAGCCCCAGCATTTT.

This clone was found once. DNA for the CDR3: TGTGCCAGCAGCCAAGACCCGGGGCAGAATCAGCCCCAGCATTTT. Translation gives CASSQDPGQNQPQHF. J is TRBJ1-5 and V is TRBV3-1 (or the pseudogene TRBV3-2); D perhaps matches TRBD1 (5 bases). CDR1 is LGHDT, CDR2 YNNKEL, per germline (reference sequence). The CDR3 extends over 15 amino acids. Trimming pared 0 bases from V and 4 bases from J, leaving 10 bases between.

The rearrangement joins TRBV7-2 to TRBJ2-1, with 13 bases identical to TRBD2. This CDR3 contains 17 residues. Germline V lookup: CDR1 SGHTA, CDR2 FQGNSA. V lost 0 bases and J lost 8; bases outside the gene matches: 7. The DNA of the CDR3 is TGTGCCAGCAGCTTAGCTACACTAGCGGGGGGGCGAGATGAGCAGTTCTTC. This gives the protein CASSLATLAGGRDEQFF. Full variable domain (outside the CDR3, taken from reference TRBV7-2 and TRBJ2-1): GAGVSQSPSNKVTEKGKDVELRCDPISGHTALYWYRQSLGQGLEFLIYFQGNSAPDKSGLPSDRFSAERTGGSVSTLTIQRTQQEDSAVYLCASSLATLAGGRDEQFFGPGTRLTVL.

The J gene is TRBJ1-4, the V gene TRBV18, with D unclear. The CDR3 has 13 residues. From germline, CDR1 is KGHSH and CDR2 LQKENI. Trimming removed 6 bases from V and 0 bases from J, with 5 bases in between. The chain's CDR3 is CASSTATNEKLFF. DNA of the CDR3: TGTGCCAGCTCTACAGCAACTAATGAAAAACTGTTTTTT.

The V and J genes are TRBV2 and TRBJ1-2, with TRBD1 matching over 12 bases. V was pared by 8 bases and J by 5 bases, with 9 bases of the junction left unmatched. The CDR3 spans 15 residues. CDR1 and CDR2 (germline): SNHLY, FYNNEI. This chain's CDR3 is CASLEGTGGAYGYTF. CDR3 nucleotide sequence: TGTGCCAGCCTGGAGGGGACAGGGGGCGCGTATGGCTACACCTTC. Complete variable domain (other parts from reference TRBV2 and TRBJ1-2): EPEVTQTPSHQVTQMGQEVILRCVPISNHLYFYWYRQILGQKVEFLVSFYNNEISEKSEIFDDQFSVERPDGSNFTLKIRSTKLEDSAMYFCASLEGTGGAYGYTFGSGTRLTVV.

This clone was seen just once. The chain carries TRBV10-3 and TRBJ2-3; TRBD2 matches at 12 bases. The CDR3 length is 18 residues. V lost 2 bases and J lost 0; bases outside the gene matches: 6. Germline CDR1 and CDR2: ENHRY and SYGVKD. Written as DNA, the CDR3 is TGTGCCATCAGTGAGACTAGCGGGGGGATACCTAGCACAGATACGCAGTATTTT. Its protein is CAISETSGGIPSTDTQYF.

This clone was recorded once. The chain recombines TRBV9 with TRBJ1-5; 7 bases fit TRBD1. Germline loops: CDR1 SGDLS, CDR2 YYNGEE. V lost 2 bases to trimming and J lost 2 bases; unmatched junction nucleotides: 4. The CDR3 consists of 15 residues. CDR3 bases: TGTGCCAGCAGCGTGGGGACAGAAGGCAATCAGCCCCAGCATTTT. Amino acid sequence: CASSVGTEGNQPQHF.

This clone was detected once. The rearrangement joins TRBV27 to TRBJ2-1, with TRBD2 matching over 12 bases. The CDR3 consists of 15 residues. Germline V lookup: CDR1 MNHEY, CDR2 SMNVEV (reference sequence). The V gene end was trimmed by 4 bases and the J gene end by 7 bases; junction bases not matched to a gene: 5. CDR3 in amino acids: CASSSLAGGRNEQFF. The CDR3 coding sequence is TGTGCCAGCAGTTCCCTAGCGGGGGGGCGGAATGAGCAGTTCTTC.

J is TRBJ2-2 and V is TRBV7-2; 11 bases match TRBD2. The CDR3 extends over 17 amino acids. Germline lookup yields CDR1 SGHTA and CDR2 FQGNSA. V lost 4 bases, J lost 4 bases, and 8 bases stayed unmatched. CDR3 bases: TGTGCCAGCAGCTCACATCGACTAGCGGGGATCACCGGGGAGCTGTTTTTT. Amino acid sequence: CASSSHRLAGITGELFF.

CDR3 residues: CASSLDGTGSSPLHF. In nucleotides, the CDR3 is TGTGCCAGCAGCTTAGATGGGACAGGTTCCTCACCCCTCCACTTT. This chain connects TRBV7-8 to TRBJ1-6, with 8 nucleotides matching TRBD1. The V gene's germline CDR1 is SGHVS and CDR2 FQNEAQ. The CDR3 sequence is 15 residues long. Trimming at V came to 1 base and at J to 10 bases, leaving 6 bases not matched to a gene.

The J gene is TRBJ2-3, the V gene TRBV9; D is perhaps TRBD2 (5 bases). Germline V gene data show CDR1 as SGDLS and CDR2 as YYNGEE. Trimming removed 0 bases from V and 4 bases from J, with 15 bases in between. This CDR3 spans 16 amino acids. CDR3 residues: CASSVGSSGSADTQYF. The CDR3 nucleotides are TGTGCCAGCAGCGTAGGTTCCAGCGGAAGCGCAGATACGCAGTATTTT.